This TCR beta chain comes out of a study of cytomegalovirus exposure and HLA in healthy donors. Study results and limitations: Altogether, 160 or so TCR beta chains were recorded as cytomegalovirus-associated.

Remarks on this clone: Its matching antigen is unknown.

Germline V gene sequence: CDR1 LNHDA, CDR2 SQIVND (reference sequence). Trimming removed 5 bases at V and 6 bases at J, with 10 bases between. This CDR3 spans 12 amino acids. TCRdb's copy holds only in-frame clones and misses some; the assay was immunoSEQ multiplex PCR. The table lists approximately 200,000 clones, about 91% of them singletons. The receptor was isolated from a woman aged 18-29 years in good health and CMV-seronegative. The chain recombines TRBV19 with TRBJ1-1, with a possible D match to TRBD1 (6 bases). Sequenced material: PBMCs. The CDR3 is CASSGGGPEAFF. As DNA, the CDR3 is TGTGCCAGTAGTGGGGGGGGCCCTGAAGCTTTCTTT.